The 26 T cell receptor beta chains below all came from one sample that was sequenced in a study of sequential checkpoint blockade in melanoma. Assay: immunoSEQ multiplex PCR; the TCRdb copy retains only in-frame clones and omits some. Of approximately 31,000 clones in the sample, around nine tenths are singletons; the top ten hold about a fifth. Sample treatment: randomized to nivolumab then ipilimumab (arm A) or the reverse (arm B). The specimen comprised CD8+ T cells sorted from blood (inferred from file names), sampled from a patient given nivolumab and ipilimumab in sequence. All receptors come from a human donor with melanoma.

The CDR3 reads CASSLRRLVAGDVADTQYF. The CDR3, as DNA: TGTGCCAGCAGTTTGCGTCGTTTGGTAGCGGGAGATGTAGCAGATACGCAGTATTTT. This sequence joins TRBV28 and TRBJ2-3; TRBD2 matches at 9 bases. Germline values: CDR1 MDHEN, CDR2 SYDVKM. This CDR3 is 19 amino acids long. Trimming took 3 bases from V and 4 from J; bases not matched to a gene: 17.

The chain recombines TRBV4-3 with TRBJ1-2, with no clear D. This CDR3 region has 15 residues. Germline-derived CDR1 and CDR2 are LGHNA and YSLEER. V gave up 4 bases and J gave up 4 bases, with 16 bases separating them. The CDR3 region is CASSPAVGPGYGYTF. CDR3 nucleotide sequence: TGCGCCAGCAGCCCAGCGGTAGGGCCAGGCTATGGCTACACCTTC.

The chain couples TRBV4-3 to TRBJ2-7, with D possibly matching TRBD2 (7 bases). Trimming stripped 0 bases from V and 4 bases from J, with 16 bases between. This CDR3 region has 16 residues. The V gene's germline CDR1 is LGHNA and CDR2 YSLEER. The CDR3 reads CASSQDTEGGGYEQYF. CDR3 nucleotide sequence: TGCGCCAGCAGCCAAGATACTGAGGGAGGGGGTTACGAGCAGTACTTC.

Comments on this clone: The same CDR3 arises from other DNA sequences in this sample as well. This chain connects TRBV27 to TRBJ2-7; D perhaps matches TRBD2 (6 bases). Trimming took 2 bases from V and 0 from J, leaving 8 bases between them. Germline CDR1 MNHEY, CDR2 SMNVEV (reference sequence). The CDR3 contains 14 residues. The DNA of the CDR3 is TGTGCCAGCAGTTTAACCGGGAGCTCCTACGAGCAGTACTTC. Translation gives CASSLTGSSYEQYF.

The chain recombines TRBV30 with TRBJ2-7; D is unclear. This CDR3 contains 13 residues. Looked up from germline, CDR1 is GTSNPN and CDR2 is SVGIG (reference sequence). Trimming cost V 3 bases and J 6 bases, with 15 bases left between them. The CDR3 here is CAWSLEVGSEQYF. In nucleotides, the CDR3 is TGTGCCTGGAGCCTAGAGGTAGGAAGCGAGCAGTACTTC.

This clone has just one count. The chain employs TRBV7-9 and TRBJ1-2; TRBD1 matches at 8 bases. This CDR3 is built from 16 residues. Unmatched junction bases numbered 12, after V lost 5 bases and J lost 4 bases. Germline V gene lookup returns CDR1 SEHNR and CDR2 FQNEAQ (reference sequence). The CDR3 loop is CASSPPPGQDVYGYTF. The CDR3 DNA reads TGTGCCAGCAGCCCCCCACCGGGACAGGATGTCTATGGCTACACCTTC.

This clone was picked up a small number of times. The J gene is TRBJ2-2, the V gene TRBV27, with a possible D match to TRBD2 (7 bases). The V gene's germline CDR1 is MNHEY and CDR2 SMNVEV (reference sequence). This CDR3 is built from 15 residues. The ends were cut back, 4 bases at V and 4 bases at J, with 13 bases in the middle. The CDR3 loop reads CASSSSGGGTGELFF. In DNA, the CDR3 is TGTGCCAGCAGTTCGTCGGGGGGCGGCACCGGGGAGCTGTTTTTT.

Here the CDR3 DNA reads TGTGCCAGCAGCGTCAACCCGGGGGGTTATAATGAAAAACTGTTTTTT. Translation: CASSVNPGGYNEKLFF. The genes are TRBV9 and TRBJ1-4; possible D gene TRBD1, 5 bases. This CDR3 spans 16 amino acids. Germline V gene sequence: CDR1 SGDLS, CDR2 YYNGEE. The V end was cut by 2 bases, the J end by 4 bases, with 15 bases between.

The genes are TRBV7-9 and TRBJ2-7, with 9 bases aligning to TRBD2. Germline loops: CDR1 SEHNR, CDR2 FQNEAQ (reference sequence). The CDR3 length is 15 residues. Trimming at V came to 5 bases and at J to 2 bases, leaving 7 bases not matched to a gene. CDR3 sequence: CASSPGTSRAYEQYF. CDR3 DNA sequence: TGTGCCAGCAGCCCCGGGACTAGCAGAGCCTACGAGCAGTACTTC.

The gene calls are TRBV7-9 and TRBJ2-1; no clear D. CDR3 size: 12 residues. Germline loops: CDR1 SEHNR, CDR2 FQNEAQ (reference sequence). V was clipped by 6 bases and J by 6 bases, with 9 bases between them. The CDR3 nucleotides read TGTGCCAGCAGACTTACGGGCAATGAGCAGTTCTTC. Translation: CASRLTGNEQFF. Variable domain in full (rest from reference TRBV7-9 and TRBJ2-1): DTGVSQNPRHKITKRGQNVTFRCDPISEHNRLYWYRQTLGQGPEFLTYFQNEAQLEKSRLLSDRFSAERPKGSFSTLEIQRTEQGDSAMYLCASRLTGNEQFFGPGTRLTVL.

This clone occurred once. The chain recombines TRBV2 with TRBJ1-5, with 12 bases matching TRBD1. Germline CDR1 is SNHLY and CDR2 is FYNNEI. Trimming removed 3 bases from V and 1 base from J; junction bases left unmatched: 10. CDR3 length equals 19 residues. The CDR3 DNA sequence: TGTGCCAGCAGTGACCCACGGGACAGGGGGCGGTCGAGCAATCAGCCCCAGCATTTT. Its protein product is CASSDPRDRGRSSNQPQHF.

The CDR3 DNA reads TGTGCCAGCAGTGAATACGGACAGGGGACACCGTCCTACGAGCAGTACTTC. It is translated as CASSEYGQGTPSYEQYF. The chain uses TRBV25-1 and TRBJ2-7, with 9 bases that match TRBD1. Trimming removed 0 bases from V and 1 base from J; junction bases left unmatched: 7. CDR3 size: 17 residues. Germline CDR1 and CDR2: MGHDK and SYGVNS.

The chain combines TRBV5-8 with TRBJ2-3, with D unresolved. The CDR3 consists of 15 residues. Germline V gene data show CDR1 as SGHTS and CDR2 as YDEGEE. V lost 0 bases and J 4 bases, leaving 12 bases between the germline ends. The CDR3 region is CASSLGVGSADTQYF. The DNA of the CDR3 is TGTGCCAGCAGCTTGGGGGTCGGGTCTGCAGATACGCAGTATTTT.

The rearrangement uses TRBV28 and TRBJ2-2; D uncertain. With 6 bases removed from V and 4 bases from J, the gap between germline ends came to 9 bases. The germline V gene has CDR1 MDHEN and CDR2 SYDVKM. The CDR3 has 13 residues. CDR3: CASSWAGTGELFF. The CDR3 nucleotides read TGTGCCAGCAGCTGGGCCGGCACCGGGGAGCTGTTTTTT. The full variable domain, with the rest looked up from reference TRBV28 and TRBJ2-2, is DVKVTQSSRYLVKRTGEKVFLECVQDMDHENMFWYRQDPGLGLRLIYFSYDVKMKEKGDIPEGYSVSREKKERFSLILESASTNQTSMYLCASSWAGTGELFFGEGSRLTVL.

The gene calls are TRBV7-6 and TRBJ2-1, with 8 bases aligning to TRBD2. V dropped 2 bases and J dropped 9; count of bases not matched to a gene: 6. Germline CDR1 and CDR2: SGHVS and FNYEAQ. The CDR3 is 14 amino acids. The CDR3 region is CASSLLAGWLEQFF. CDR3 in DNA: TGTGCCAGCAGCTTACTAGCGGGTTGGCTTGAGCAGTTCTTC.

The genes are TRBV15 and TRBJ2-3; 11 bases agree with TRBD2. The germline gives CDR1 LNHNV, CDR2 YYDKDF (reference sequence). V shed 1 base, J shed 4 bases, and the junction held 4 bases outside the gene matches. The CDR3 has 16 amino acids. The CDR3 DNA is TGTGCCACCAGCAGAGGCATAGCGGGAGGGGCAGATACGCAGTATTTT. Its protein product is CATSRGIAGGADTQYF.

V is TRBV6-6 and J is TRBJ2-2, with D tentatively TRBD2 (5 bases). Trimming left V 1 base short and J 0 bases short, with 6 bases between. Looked up from germline, CDR1 is MNHNY and CDR2 is SVGAGI (reference sequence). This CDR3 is 15 amino acids long. For the CDR3, the DNA is TGTGCCAGCAGTTACTTTAGCGCGAACACCGGGGAGCTGTTTTTT. Its translation: CASSYFSANTGELFF.

The chain combines TRBV6-1 with TRBJ2-7, with a tentative D call TRBD2 (6 bases). Looked up from germline, CDR1 is MNHNS and CDR2 is SASEGT. The CDR3 sequence is 16 residues long. V shed 2 bases and J shed 2 bases, with 16 bases lying between them. The CDR3 coding sequence is TGTGCCAGCAGTGAAACTCCGGGGAGGCCGGCCTACGAGCAGTACTTC. Translated: CASSETPGRPAYEQYF.

The chain carries TRBV28 and TRBJ1-2; 9 bases fit TRBD1. CDR1 is MDHEN, CDR2 SYDVKM, per germline. CDR3 length: 18 amino acids. V shed 5 bases and J 0 bases; nucleotides not matched to a gene: 13. CDR3 bases: TGTGCCAGCAGTCATCGTCAGGGGACAGGGAACGCTAACTATGGCTACACCTTC. Residues: CASSHRQGTGNANYGYTF.

V is TRBV7-6 and J is TRBJ2-7; D is ambiguous. The ends were cut back, 5 bases at V and 5 bases at J, with 16 bases in the middle. The CDR3 consists of 14 residues. The germline V gene has CDR1 SGHVS and CDR2 FNYEAQ. The CDR3 bases are TGTGCCAGCAGCCCCGGAGCAACCCCTAACGAGCAGTACTTC. It specifies CASSPGATPNEQYF.

V and J are TRBV6-4 and TRBJ2-2, with 9 bases aligning to TRBD2. The ends lost 4 bases at V and 4 bases at J; junction bases unmatched: 4. The CDR3 sequence is 15 residues long. Germline loops: CDR1 MRHNA, CDR2 SNTAGT. Written as DNA, the CDR3 is TGTGCCAGCAGTGGGCGGGAGGGCCCCACCGGGGAGCTGTTTTTT. It specifies CASSGREGPTGELFF.

This clone occurred a few times. The rearrangement links TRBV5-6 to TRBJ2-6; 7 bases match TRBD2. CDR3 length: 17 residues. V gave up 4 bases and J gave up 0 bases; unmatched junction bases: 7. Germline V gene lookup returns CDR1 SGHDT and CDR2 YYEEEE. CDR3 region: CASSLRGSPSGANVLTF. In nucleotides, the CDR3 is TGTGCCAGCAGCCTGCGGGGGAGCCCCTCTGGGGCCAACGTCCTGACTTTC.

This clone came up a few times. The gene calls are TRBV6-5 and TRBJ1-6; perhaps TRBD1 as D (5 bases). CDR1 is MNHEY and CDR2 is SVGAGI in the germline V gene. The CDR3 totals 13 residues. The germline V and J ends were trimmed by 11 bases and 0 bases, with 8 bases remaining between them. In DNA form, the CDR3 reads TGTGCCGGGGGACTCTCCTATAATTCACCCCTCCACTTT. This encodes CAGGLSYNSPLHF.

With regard to this clone: Relative to the germline gene, one junction end is altered; a read error may explain this. This chain uses TRBV5-8 with TRBJ1-2, with TRBD1 as a possible D gene (5 bases). CDR3 size: 15 residues. Germline V gene data show CDR1 as SGHTS and CDR2 as YDEGEE. The CDR3 region is CASSPTLKDSYGYTF. CDR3 nucleotides: TGCGCCAGCAGCCCCACGCTTAAAGACAGCTATGGCTACACCTTC.

J is TRBJ2-3 and V is TRBV10-1; 8 bases agree with TRBD1. This CDR3 is 16 amino acids long. Germline V gives CDR1 WNHNN, CDR2 SYGVQD (reference sequence). The V gene end was trimmed by 3 bases and the J gene end by 1 base; junction bases not matched to a gene: 6. CDR3 loop: CASSDSTGGGTDTQYF. The CDR3 DNA is TGCGCCAGCAGTGACAGTACAGGGGGTGGCACAGATACGCAGTATTTT.

The rearrangement uses TRBV19 and TRBJ2-1, with D hard to call. The V end was cut by 4 bases, the J end by 2 bases, with 6 bases between. The germline V gene has CDR1 LNHDA and CDR2 SQIVND (reference sequence). The CDR3 loop spans 13 amino acids. The CDR3 DNA reads TGTGCCAGTAGTACCAGAACCTACAATGAGCAGTTCTTC. Protein product: CASSTRTYNEQFF. The entire variable domain, with the rest obtained from reference TRBV19 and TRBJ2-1, is as follows: DGGITQSPKYLFRKEGQNVTLSCEQNLNHDAMYWYRQDPGQGLRLIYYSQIVNDFQKGDIAEGYSVSREKKESFPLTVTSAQKNPTAFYLCASSTRTYNEQFFGPGTRLTVL.